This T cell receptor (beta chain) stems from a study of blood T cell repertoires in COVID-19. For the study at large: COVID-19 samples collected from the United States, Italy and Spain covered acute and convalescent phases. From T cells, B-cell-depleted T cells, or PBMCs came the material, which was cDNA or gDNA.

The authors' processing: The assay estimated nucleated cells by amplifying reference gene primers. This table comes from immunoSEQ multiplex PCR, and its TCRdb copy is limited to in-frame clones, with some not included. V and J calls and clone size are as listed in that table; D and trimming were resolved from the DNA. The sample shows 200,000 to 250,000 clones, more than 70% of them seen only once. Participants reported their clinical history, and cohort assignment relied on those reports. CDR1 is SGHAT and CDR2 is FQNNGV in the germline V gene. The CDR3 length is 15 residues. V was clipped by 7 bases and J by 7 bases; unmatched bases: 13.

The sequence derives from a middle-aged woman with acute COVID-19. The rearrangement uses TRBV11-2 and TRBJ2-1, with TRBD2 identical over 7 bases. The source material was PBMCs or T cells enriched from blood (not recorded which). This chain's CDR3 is CASNFLGGSKNEQFF. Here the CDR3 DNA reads TGTGCCAGCAACTTCTTGGGCGGGAGTAAGAATGAGCAGTTCTTC.